The rows below give T cell receptor beta chains drawn from one sample of a study of blood T cells in healthy people across ages. From the 5' RACE reads, TCRdb called clonotypes with MiXCR, one entry per CDR3 protein. Seen here are more than 900,000 distinct CDR3 sequences, about 25% observed once, and the top ten hold approximately 0.79%. These data also featured in a second study, about T cells of mothers and their children.

Sequenced material: blood. These receptors were collected from a girl aged 2-15 years in good health. The CDR3 runs from the conserved cysteine through the conserved F or W. A D gene is named only where the DNA matches it firmly. Only part of the rows carry a size: once, few, many, or a class if the clone is expanded.

J	D	length	V	size	DNA	CDR3
TRBJ2-1	TRBD2	14	TRBV19	.	TGTGCCAGTAGTAAAACTAGCGGGGTTTATGAGCAGTTCTTC	CASSKTSGVYEQFF
TRBJ2-7	.	15	TRBV4-1	.	TGCGCCAGCAGCAACCCTCGGGACGGTTCCTACGAGCAGTACTTC	CASSNPRDGSYEQYF
TRBJ1-6	.	15	TRBV5-1	.	TGCGCCAGCAGCTCATGGACAGCCAATAATTCACCCCTCCACTTT	CASSSWTANNSPLHF
TRBJ1-2	TRBD1	11	TRBV29-1	few	TGCAGCGTTCGGACAGGGGATGGCTACACCTTC	CSVRTGDGYTF
TRBJ1-1	TRBD1	13	TRBV19	.	TGTGCCAGTAGTATGTCAGGGGGCACTGAAGCTTTCTTT	CASSMSGGTEAFF
TRBJ2-7	TRBD2	11	TRBV20-1	.	TGTAGTGCTAGAGAGGGAGGGGAGCAGTACTTC	CSAREGGEQYF
TRBJ1-1	TRBD1	17	TRBV12-3/TRBV12-4	.	TGTGCCAGCAGGCCGACAGGGGGCGGGTCGATGAACACTGAAGCTTTCTTT	CASRPTGGGSMNTEAFF
TRBJ2-2	.	16	TRBV11-2	many	TGTGCCAGCAGCTCCATCGGACTAGGGGGCACCGGGGAGCTGTTTTTT	CASSSIGLGGTGELFF
TRBJ1-4	.	16	TRBV11-1	.	TGTGCCAGCAGCTTACTACGACAGGCCTCTAATGAAAAACTGTTTTTT	CASSLLRQASNEKLFF
TRBJ2-5	.	12	TRBV6-6	.	TGTGCCAGCAGTGGCGTACAAGAGACCCAGTACTTC	CASSGVQETQYF
TRBJ2-5	TRBD2	17	TRBV3-1	few	TGTGCCAGCAGCCAAGGGGGCCTTGCGGGAGATTGGGAGACCCAGTACTTC	CASSQGGLAGDWETQYF
TRBJ2-1	TRBD2	14	TRBV27	few	TGTGCCAGCAGTTTTACGGGAGGGGGAAATGAGCAGTTCTTC	CASSFTGGGNEQFF
TRBJ2-5	.	14	TRBV5-5	few	TGTGCCAGCAGCTCAAAAATACTAGGTCAGACTCAGTACTTC	CASSSKILGQTQYF
TRBJ2-7	.	13	TRBV3-1	.	TGTGCCAGCAGCCTACCGGGAGCGGACGAGCAGTACTTC	CASSLPGADEQYF
TRBJ2-7	.	15	TRBV5-1	few	TGCGCCAGCGCTGAGGGCAGGCCGAGCTCCTACGAGCAGTACTTC	CASAEGRPSSYEQYF